This T cell receptor (beta chain) was identified during a study of blood T cells in healthy people across ages (dated by TCRdb to between 2015 and 2016). In the study overall: Template switching captured roughly one uniquely barcoded TCR beta cDNA molecule per two T cells in model experiments. Age-related changes in TCR beta repertoire diversity were measured in the study by deep sequencing normalized with unique cDNA molecular identifiers. The donors were split into four age groups: young (average about 15 years), middle-aged (roughly 39), aged (approximately 59) and long-lived (about 74). Donors of different ages were randomly distributed across sequencing lanes to avoid experimental bias. Two additional independent replicas of 1 million unique cDNA reads from the same blood draw were analyzed for two donors (one aged 18 to 29 and one aged 80 or older).

The method behind the library was 5' RACE. Sequencing was carried out with an Illumina HiSeq 2500. The second PCR ran for roughly 7 to 11 cycles and used a J-beta primer mix along with a sample-barcoded 5' primer. A template-switch 5' adaptor carrying 12 random nucleotides introduced a unique molecular identifier onto each TCR beta cDNA molecule. Each sample yielded at least 2.5 million CDR3-containing paired-end reads. First-strand cDNA was synthesized from all RNA with the Mint cDNA synthesis kit, primed by a TRBC-specific oligonucleotide. Following uracil-DNA glycosylase treatment, all cDNA underwent a first 18-cycle PCR with the universal primers M1SS and BC2_uni_R. The paper's data handling went like this. Normalization of each sample was performed by random selection of 1 million high-quality reads, each carrying a distinct molecular identifier. Instead of being binned into consensus sequences, reads with shared molecular identifiers were discarded. MiTCR, set to a Q25 quality threshold and the strictest error-elimination algorithm, was used for CDR3 identification, clonotype clustering and error correction. A nonparametric unseen species model using Euler transformation provided a lower-bound estimate of total TCR beta diversity. The raw public data were reprocessed by TCRdb itself: fastp quality trimming at Q25, MiXCR clonotype calling, in-frame beta chains only. Under each unique CDR3 protein, matching rows form one entry showing the most common genes and DNA. The V and J calls, along with clone size, are taken from TCRdb and not from the paper's own processing. This sample comprises roughly 1,700,000 distinct CDR3 sequences, 28% of them detected only once. The ten largest clonotypes hold 7.7% of the sample.

This clonotype was counted a few times. No antigen is known for it. Base-call qualities are not available, and no considerably larger clone is one nucleotide away. Systemically healthy Caucasian individuals from Russia, approximately 39 in total and aged roughly 6 to 90 years, were included as donors. Around 10 milliliters of peripheral blood were collected from each donor into EDTA-treated Vacutainer tubes. PBMCs were isolated by Ficoll-Paque density-gradient centrifugation, with at least 6.5 million obtained per sample. Trizol reagent was used to extract total RNA from PBMCs, with at least 5 micrograms per sample. For every donor, an aliquot of PBMCs went through flow cytometry to measure the percentages of naive CD45RAhigh/CD27high T cells. The full study reports these points: Total diversity estimates from one million sequenced T cells were considered lower bounds and underestimates. Conclusive comparison of naive and antigen-experienced compartments was prevented by the profiling of bulk unsorted PBMCs. Observed TCR beta diversity correlated strongly with the percentage of naive T cells measured by flow cytometry. Compared with the aged group, more naive CD4+ T cells, fewer expanded clones and increased TCR diversity were shown by the long-lived group, suggesting age selection. Observed TCR beta diversity per million T cells fell roughly linearly with age, and a significant reduction was already apparent by age about 38. The CMV infection status of donors was not known, potentially confounding age-related changes in expanded clonotypes.

The sequence derives from a woman aged 25 to 39 in good health. The sample comprised blood.

The sequence in DNA is TGTGCCAGCAGCTTGGTTTCGGTGCCAGATACGCAGTATTTT. It codes for CASSLVSVPDTQYF. The V gene is TRBV5-5 and the J gene is TRBJ2-3; the D gene cannot be named for sure. The CDR3 starts with the cysteine, ends with the phenylalanine, and has 14 residues. Just CDR3 DNA is preserved here, 42 bases in frame from base 1. Deletion took 0 bases off V and 4 bases off J, with a span of 9 bases between the germline ends. Looking up the germline V gene (reference sequence) yields CDR1 SGHKS and CDR2 YYEKEE. Here the CDR3 is joined to the reference TRBV5-5 and TRBJ2-3 genes, and the full variable domain is: DAGVTQSPTHLIKTRGQQVTLRCSPISGHKSVSWYQQVLGQGPQFIFQYYEKEERGRGNFPDRFSARQFPNYSSELNVNALLLGDSALYLCASSLVSVPDTQYFGPGTRLTVL.